Listed below are T cell receptor beta chains from one sample, sequenced in a study of prognosis after radiotherapy for stage I lung cancer. TCRdb re-analysed the multiplex PCR reads in MiXCR, keeping a single row per CDR3 protein. The table has around 20,000 distinct CDR3 sequences, 55% seen once. Material: PBMCs, obtained before or after stereotactic body radiation therapy (not recorded which). All receptors come from a donor older than 45 with non-small cell lung cancer. The CDR3 runs from the conserved cysteine through the conserved F or W. The order of the fields is J gene, V gene, D gene, clone size, CDR3 DNA, CDR3 protein. The D gene is left open where the match is weak. A row's size may be missing; if present it is once, few, many or a size class.

>TRBJ2-7|TRBV12-3/TRBV12-4|TRBD2|-
TGTGCCAGCAGTAGGACTAGCGGCCCCTCCGTGCTCGAGCAGTACTTC
CASSRTSGPSVLEQYF
>TRBJ2-3|TRBV20-1|-|-
TGCAGTGCTGAGGGCCGACGGTTCGATACGCAGTATTTT
CSAEGRRFDTQYF
>TRBJ2-7|TRBV20-1|TRBD2|medium-sized
TGCAGTGCTAGAGCTACGGGAGGCTGGAAAGAGCAGTACTTC
CSARATGGWKEQYF
>TRBJ2-5|TRBV6-2/TRBV6-3|-|many
TGTGCCAGCAGTTCTCAGGGACTTCAAGAGACCCAGTACTTC
CASSSQGLQETQYF
>TRBJ2-7|TRBV6-2/TRBV6-3|-|medium-sized
TGTGCCAGCAGTGATTGGGGGGCGCGGTCCTACGAGCAGTACTTC
CASSDWGARSYEQYF
>TRBJ2-7|TRBV2|TRBD2|medium-sized
TGTGCCAGCAACCTTACCCCGGGACTAGCGGGAGGGTCCGAGCAGTACTTC
CASNLTPGLAGGSEQYF
>TRBJ2-7|TRBV7-2|-|-
TGTGCCAGCAGCTTAGTGATCCACGAGCAGTACTTC
CASSLVIHEQYF
>TRBJ2-7|TRBV24-1|-|-
TGTGCCACCAGTGACTCGGACGGCTACGAGCAGTACTTC
CATSDSDGYEQYF
>TRBJ1-6|TRBV11-2|-|-
TGTGCCAGCAGCCCCCAGGGGAATTCACCCCTCCACTTT
CASSPQGNSPLHF
>TRBJ1-5|TRBV11-2|TRBD1|medium-sized
TGTGCCAGCAGCCCAGGGGGGACAGGGAATACTGGCAATCAGCCCCAGCATTTT
CASSPGGTGNTGNQPQHF
>TRBJ2-3|TRBV6-1|TRBD2|once
TGTGCCAGCAGTGGACTAGCGGGAGACACAGATACGCAGTATTTT
CASSGLAGDTDTQYF
>TRBJ2-5|TRBV7-6|TRBD2|many
TGTGCCAGCAGCTTAGCTGGCGGGGGGGGAAAGACCCAGTACTTC
CASSLAGGGGKTQYF
>TRBJ1-1|TRBV10-2|TRBD1|many
TGCGCCAGCAAGGTCGCAGGGGGGAACACTGAAGCTTTCTTT
CASKVAGGNTEAFF
>TRBJ2-3|TRBV6-1|TRBD2|once
TGTGCCAGCAGTGCAATTAGGACTAGCGGTAGCACAGATACGCAGTATTTT
CASSAIRTSGSTDTQYF
>TRBJ2-7|TRBV27|-|-
TGTTCCAGCAGTTCCAGCCACACCTACGAGCAGTACTTC
CSSSSSHTYEQYF
>TRBJ1-2|TRBV5-1|-|-
TGCGCCAGCAGAAGAGGGGAGGCAGGCCAGGGTGGCTGCACCTTC
CASRRGEAGQGGCTF
>TRBJ2-1|TRBV5-6|-|many
TGTGCCAGCAGCTTGCCGGGGAATGGCGGTGAGCAGTTCTTC
CASSLPGNGGEQFF
>TRBJ2-7|TRBV30|TRBD2|medium-sized
TGTGCCTGGAGTGGGGGGGGAGGGCGATACGAGCAGTACTTC
CAWSGGGGRYEQYF
>TRBJ2-2|TRBV9|-|-
TGTGCCAGCAGCGTAGTGATGAACACCGGGGAGCTGTTTTTT
CASSVVMNTGELFF
>TRBJ2-1|TRBV7-9|TRBD2|-
TGTGCCAGCAGCCCCCCACCCGGACTAGCGGGAGTGGGCGGTGAGCAGTTCTTC
CASSPPPGLAGVGGEQFF
>TRBJ2-3|TRBV30|-|once
TGTGCCTGGAGTGCCCTGGGCAGGGGGGACACAGATACGCAGTATTTT
CAWSALGRGDTDTQYF
>TRBJ1-6|TRBV27|-|few
TGTGCCAGCAGTAGACAGAAGGTTTCACCCCTCCACTTT
CASSRQKVSPLHF
>TRBJ2-7|TRBV5-1|-|-
TGCGCCAGCAGCTACGGTCCGGCATTCTCCTACGAGCAGTACTTC
CASSYGPAFSYEQYF
>TRBJ1-2|TRBV28|TRBD1|once
TGTGCCAGCAGTTTCCGGACAGGGAGTGGCTACACCTTC
CASSFRTGSGYTF
>TRBJ1-2|TRBV6-2/TRBV6-3|TRBD1|-
TGTGCCAGCTCGACAGGGTGGATGGGTGGCTACACCTTC
CASSTGWMGGYTF
>TRBJ1-2|TRBV6-4|-|-
TGTGCCAGCAGTGACTCGGTCGGGAGCTATGGCTACACCTTC
CASSDSVGSYGYTF
>TRBJ2-1|TRBV3-1|-|many
TGTGCCAGCAGCCTAGGCGGGAAGGGACGCAATGAGCAGTTCTTC
CASSLGGKGRNEQFF
>TRBJ1-4|TRBV29-1|-|many
TGCAGCGTTGAAGACAAAGGGGGAAAACTGTTTTTT
CSVEDKGGKLFF
>TRBJ1-1|TRBV10-2|-|many
TGCGCCAGCAGTGACCTCTCCGGGGGCACTGAAGCTTTCTTT
CASSDLSGGTEAFF
>TRBJ2-2|TRBV20-1|-|-
TGCAGTGCCGAACCGGCGCGGGCTAACACCGGGGAGCTGTTTTTT
CSAEPARANTGELFF
>TRBJ1-6|TRBV24-1|-|once
TGTGCCACCGTGAGGGGTTTAAGGGATTCACCCCTCCACTTT
CATVRGLRDSPLHF
>TRBJ2-1|TRBV6-4|TRBD2|-
TGTGCCAGCAGTCGAGTACTAGCGGCCACCTACAATGAGCAGTTCTTC
CASSRVLAATYNEQFF
>TRBJ2-7|TRBV6-4|TRBD2|medium-sized
TGTGCCAGCAGCGTCAGCCTAGCGGGAGTGGACGAGCAGTACTTC
CASSVSLAGVDEQYF
>TRBJ2-7|TRBV12-3/TRBV12-4|TRBD1|medium-sized
TGTGCCAGCAGTTTCCGGACAGGGGTCGTGCACGAGCAGTACTTC
CASSFRTGVVHEQYF
>TRBJ2-7|TRBV6-1|-|medium-sized
TGTGCCAGCAGTGTGGAGACAGGTAACCACGAGCAGTACTTC
CASSVETGNHEQYF
>TRBJ2-2|TRBV5-1|TRBD1|medium-sized
TGCGCCAGCAGCCCCCAACAGGGGCGGAACACCGGGGAGCTGTTTTTT
CASSPQQGRNTGELFF
>TRBJ2-7|TRBV19|-|-
TGTGCCAGTAGTCCTTTAGGAGGGGCACTCTACGAGCAGTACTTC
CASSPLGGALYEQYF
>TRBJ1-5|TRBV6-9|-|once
TGTGCCAGCAGTTTCCTAGGACACCTCAATCAGCCCCAGCATTTT
CASSFLGHLNQPQHF
>TRBJ2-1|TRBV20-1|TRBD2|many
TGCAGTGCTAGCCCGCGGGAGTGGGAGCAGTTCTTC
CSASPREWEQFF
>TRBJ2-7|TRBV3-1|-|-
TGTGCCAGCAGCGGCCGGTACTCAACCCCCTACGAGCAGTACTTC
CASSGRYSTPYEQYF